This TCR beta chain was sequenced during a study of cytomegalovirus exposure and HLA in healthy donors. General study points: A later analysis linked a missense DCLRE1C variant to TCR beta V- and J-gene trimming. Among TCR sequences, most were rare, though some public TCRs appeared in many donors. The productive fraction for most TCR beta V segments was about 87% or about 30% in an earlier analysis.

Germline CDR1 and CDR2: MDHEN and SYDVKM. V shed 4 bases, J shed 0 bases, and the junction held 2 bases outside the gene matches. The CDR3 is made up of 14 amino acids. With regard to this clone: Its antigen is as yet unknown.

Both 60 Vbeta primers and 13 Jbeta primers went into the PCR. In the authors' workflow: Later analysis identified roughly 84 million unique TCR beta chains, 8.5 million to 13 million shared. Method: immunoSEQ multiplex PCR; TCRdb's copy keeps in-frame clones and lacks some. V and J calls and clone size follow that table, whereas D and trimming were derived from the DNA. Of about 84,000 clones in the sample, roughly 73% were seen once. Sequenced material: PBMCs. This rearrangement joins TRBV28 to TRBJ1-1; 7 bases align to TRBD1. This receptor was taken from a male donor in good health and CMV-seropositive. CDR3 nucleotides: TGTGCCAGCAGTTACAGGGGTATGAACACTGAAGCTTTCTTT. It specifies CASSYRGMNTEAFF.